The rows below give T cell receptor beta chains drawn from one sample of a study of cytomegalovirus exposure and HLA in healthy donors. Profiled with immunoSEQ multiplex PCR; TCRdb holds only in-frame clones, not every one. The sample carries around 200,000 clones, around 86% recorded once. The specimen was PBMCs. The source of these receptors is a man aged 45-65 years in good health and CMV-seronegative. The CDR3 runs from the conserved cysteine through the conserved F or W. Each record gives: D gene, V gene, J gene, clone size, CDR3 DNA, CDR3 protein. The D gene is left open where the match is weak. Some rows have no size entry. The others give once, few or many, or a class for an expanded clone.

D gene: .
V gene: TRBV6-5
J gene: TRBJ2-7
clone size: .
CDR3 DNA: TGTGCCAGCAGCGGTCAGGGCCAGGCCTACGAGCAGTACTTC
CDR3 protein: CASSGQGQAYEQYF

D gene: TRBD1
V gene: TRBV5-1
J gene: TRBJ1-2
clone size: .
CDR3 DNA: TGCGCCAGCAGCGCAATTCCCGGGACAGGGAATGGCTACACCTTC
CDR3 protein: CASSAIPGTGNGYTF

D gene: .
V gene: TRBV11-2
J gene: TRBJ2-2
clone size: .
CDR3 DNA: TGTGCCAGCAGTCCCACTTGGGGGGCGAACACCGGGGAGCTGTTTTTT
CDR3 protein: CASSPTWGANTGELFF

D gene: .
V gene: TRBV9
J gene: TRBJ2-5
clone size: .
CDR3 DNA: TGTGCCAGCAGCGTAGCGGGCCAAGAGACCCAGTACTTC
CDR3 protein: CASSVAGQETQYF

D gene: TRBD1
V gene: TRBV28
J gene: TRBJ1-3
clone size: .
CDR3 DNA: TGTGCCAGCAGTCCCACCAGGGGGCGACGAAACACCATATATTTT
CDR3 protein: CASSPTRGRRNTIYF

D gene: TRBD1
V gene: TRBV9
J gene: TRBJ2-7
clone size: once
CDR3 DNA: TGTGCCACCCCACAGGGGATTGATTCCTACGAGCAGTACTTC
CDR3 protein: CATPQGIDSYEQYF

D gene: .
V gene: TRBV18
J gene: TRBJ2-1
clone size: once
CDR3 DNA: TGTGCCAGCTCACCGCCCGGTGAGCAGTTCTTC
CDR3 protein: CASSPPGEQFF

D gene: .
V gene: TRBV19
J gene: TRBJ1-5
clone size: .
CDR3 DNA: TGTGCCAGTAGGGCGGACAGTAACCTTATAGATCAGCCCCAGCATTTT
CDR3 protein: CASRADSNLIDQPQHF

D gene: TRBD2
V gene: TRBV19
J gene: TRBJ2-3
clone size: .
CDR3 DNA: TGTGCCAGTAGTATTGGGCTAGCGGGAGGTAGCACAGATACGCAGTATTTT
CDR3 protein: CASSIGLAGGSTDTQYF

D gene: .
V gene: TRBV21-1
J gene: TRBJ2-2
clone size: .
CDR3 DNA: TGTGCCAGCAGCGGGACTTCGGATAAGGGAAGGGGTAACACCGGGGAGCTGTTTTTT
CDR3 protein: CASSGTSDKGRGNTGELFF

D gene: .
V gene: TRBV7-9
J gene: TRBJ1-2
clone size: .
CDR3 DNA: TGTGCCAGCTCACGGGACTTCTATGGCTACACCTTC
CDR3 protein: CASSRDFYGYTF

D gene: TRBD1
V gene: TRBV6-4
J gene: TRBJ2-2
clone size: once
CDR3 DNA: TGTGCCAGCAAGCCTAGGACAGGGTCCAACACCGGGGAGCTGTTTTTT
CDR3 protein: CASKPRTGSNTGELFF

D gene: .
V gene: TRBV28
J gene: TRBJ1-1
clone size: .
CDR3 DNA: TGTGCCAGCAGTTTATTTCGGGGGAGCACTGAAGCTTTCTTT
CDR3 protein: CASSLFRGSTEAFF

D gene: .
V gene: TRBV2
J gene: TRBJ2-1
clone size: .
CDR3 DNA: TGTGCCAGCAGTGAAGCGCCAGTGCAGTTCTTC
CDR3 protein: CASSEAPVQFF

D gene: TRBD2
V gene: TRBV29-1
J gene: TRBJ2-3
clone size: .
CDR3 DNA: TGCAGCGTTGAAGAAGTGGCTAGCGGAAGCACAGATACGCAGTATTTT
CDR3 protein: CSVEEVASGSTDTQYF

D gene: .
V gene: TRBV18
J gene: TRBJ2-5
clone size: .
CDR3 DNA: TGTGCCAGCTCACCTAGAGGCTTCCCCGGGGAGACCCAGTACTTC
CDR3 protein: CASSPRGFPGETQYF

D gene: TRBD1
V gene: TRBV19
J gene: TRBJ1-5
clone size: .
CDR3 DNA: TGTGCCAGTAGTTTGCGACAGGGGAGCAGCAATCAGCCCCAGCATTTT
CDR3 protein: CASSLRQGSSNQPQHF

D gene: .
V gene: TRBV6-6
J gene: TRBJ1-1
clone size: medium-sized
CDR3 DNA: TGTGCCAGCAGTTTGAGCACTGAAGCTTTCTTT
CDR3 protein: CASSLSTEAFF

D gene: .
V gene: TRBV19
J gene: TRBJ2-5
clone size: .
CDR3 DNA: TGTGCCAGTAGTTTAACGACAGGACCTTGGGCGGAGACCCAGTACTTC
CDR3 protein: CASSLTTGPWAETQYF

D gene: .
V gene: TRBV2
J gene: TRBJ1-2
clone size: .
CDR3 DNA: TGTGCCAGCAGTGAAGATCCGGGTATCTATGGCTACACCTTC
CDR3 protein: CASSEDPGIYGYTF

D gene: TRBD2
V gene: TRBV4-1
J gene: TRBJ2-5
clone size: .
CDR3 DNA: TGCGCCAGCAGCCAGCTCCCGGGACTAAAGGTGGGCCAGTACTTC
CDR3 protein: CASSQLPGLKVGQYF

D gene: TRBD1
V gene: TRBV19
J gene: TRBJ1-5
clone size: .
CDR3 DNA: TGTGCCAGTAATTGGGGACAGGGGAATCAGCCCCAGCATTTT
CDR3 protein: CASNWGQGNQPQHF

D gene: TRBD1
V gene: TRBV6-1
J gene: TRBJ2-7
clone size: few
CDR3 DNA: TGTGCCAGCAGTCCCCTTACAGGGGCGGGTTACGAGCAGTACTTC
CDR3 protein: CASSPLTGAGYEQYF

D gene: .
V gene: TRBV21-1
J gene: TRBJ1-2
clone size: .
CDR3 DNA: TGTGCCAGCAGCCGGGGACTCCCACCGGGAAACTATGGCTACACCTTC
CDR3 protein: CASSRGLPPGNYGYTF

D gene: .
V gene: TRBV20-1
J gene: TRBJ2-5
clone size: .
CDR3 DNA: TGCAGTGCGAGGATGTTGGAGACCCAGTACTTC
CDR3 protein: CSARMLETQYF

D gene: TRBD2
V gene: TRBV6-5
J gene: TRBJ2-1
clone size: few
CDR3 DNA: TGTGCCAGCAGCCCCGGGACTAGCGGGAGGGATGAGCAGTTCTTC
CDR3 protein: CASSPGTSGRDEQFF

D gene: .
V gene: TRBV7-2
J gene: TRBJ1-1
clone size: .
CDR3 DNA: TGTGCCAGCAGTTCAGACAGTCCGAACACTGAAGCTTTCTTT
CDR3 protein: CASSSDSPNTEAFF

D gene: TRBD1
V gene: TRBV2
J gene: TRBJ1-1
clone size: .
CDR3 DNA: TGTGCCAGCAGAGAAACAACGGGACAGCCCAACACTGAAGCTTTCTTT
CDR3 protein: CASRETTGQPNTEAFF

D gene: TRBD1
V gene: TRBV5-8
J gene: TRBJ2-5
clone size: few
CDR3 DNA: TGTGCCAGCAGCTTCGGACAGGGGGCGCTTGAAGAGACCCAGTACTTC
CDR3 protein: CASSFGQGALEETQYF

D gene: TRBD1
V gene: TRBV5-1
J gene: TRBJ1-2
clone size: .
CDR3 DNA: TGCGCCAGCAGCGAAGGACAGGGGATTGCGACATCCTATGGCTACACCTTC
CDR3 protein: CASSEGQGIATSYGYTF

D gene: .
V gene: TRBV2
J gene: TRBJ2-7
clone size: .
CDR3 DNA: TGTGCCAGCCGGTCGAGGAGCGGGTCATCCTACGAGCAGTACTTC
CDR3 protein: CASRSRSGSSYEQYF

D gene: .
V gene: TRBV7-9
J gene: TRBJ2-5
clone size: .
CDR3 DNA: TGTGCCAGCAGCTTAGGGACACCGTACCAAGAGACCCAGTACTTC
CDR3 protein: CASSLGTPYQETQYF

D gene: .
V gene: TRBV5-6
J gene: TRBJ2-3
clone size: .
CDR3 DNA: TGTGCCAGCAGGAAAGGACTAGTCGGGGGGCCGACGCAGTATTTT
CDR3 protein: CASRKGLVGGPTQYF

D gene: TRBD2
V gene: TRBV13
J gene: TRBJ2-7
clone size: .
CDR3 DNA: TGTGCCAGCAGCTCTGGGACTAGCGGGATCTACGAGCAGTACTTC
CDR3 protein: CASSSGTSGIYEQYF

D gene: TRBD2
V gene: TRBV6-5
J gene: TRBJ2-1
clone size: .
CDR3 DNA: TGTGCCAGCAGTTACTCGACTAGCGGGAGAAATGAGCAGTTCTTC
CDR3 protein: CASSYSTSGRNEQFF

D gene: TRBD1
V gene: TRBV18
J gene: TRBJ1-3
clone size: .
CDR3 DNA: TGTGCCAGCTCACCGGCGGACAGGAGCTCTGGAAACACCATATATTTT
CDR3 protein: CASSPADRSSGNTIYF

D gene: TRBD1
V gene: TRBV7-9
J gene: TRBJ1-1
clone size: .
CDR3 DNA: TGTGCCAGCAGCTTAGTACAGGGGGCGAACACTGAAGCTTTCTTT
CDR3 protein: CASSLVQGANTEAFF

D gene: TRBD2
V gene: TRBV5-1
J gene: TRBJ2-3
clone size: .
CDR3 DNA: TGCGCCAGCAGCCCGCCGGGACTAGCTGGCACAGATACGCAGTATTTT
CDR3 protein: CASSPPGLAGTDTQYF